This T cell receptor (beta chain) was identified in a study of T cells in Graves' hyperthyroidism and ophthalmopathy. Template material for amplifying TCR beta CDR3 regions consisted of RNA transcripts. Using the HTBI primer set, a first-round RT-PCR was run on the TCR CDR3. Each CDR3 protein is one row after TCRdb ran MiXCR on the multiplex PCR reads. Here the sample spans 550,000 to 600,000 distinct CDR3 sequences, roughly 46% being singletons. The germline V gene has CDR1 MGHDK and CDR2 SYGVNS. With 6 bases clipped from V and 3 bases from J, the junction kept 7 bases outside the gene matches. The CDR3 is made up of 15 amino acids. Exclusion followed for patients with uncontrolled infection, other autoimmune disease, pregnancy or lactation.

Specimen: peripheral blood or thyroid tissue (not recorded which). The sequence came from an adult woman with Graves' disease, either hyperthyroidism or ophthalmopathy (not recorded which). V and J are TRBV25-1 and TRBJ2-5; 10 nucleotides line up with TRBD1. CDR3 residues: CASRKYGTGEETQYF. CDR3 DNA: TGTGCCAGCAGGAAATACGGGACAGGGGAAGAGACCCAGTACTTC.